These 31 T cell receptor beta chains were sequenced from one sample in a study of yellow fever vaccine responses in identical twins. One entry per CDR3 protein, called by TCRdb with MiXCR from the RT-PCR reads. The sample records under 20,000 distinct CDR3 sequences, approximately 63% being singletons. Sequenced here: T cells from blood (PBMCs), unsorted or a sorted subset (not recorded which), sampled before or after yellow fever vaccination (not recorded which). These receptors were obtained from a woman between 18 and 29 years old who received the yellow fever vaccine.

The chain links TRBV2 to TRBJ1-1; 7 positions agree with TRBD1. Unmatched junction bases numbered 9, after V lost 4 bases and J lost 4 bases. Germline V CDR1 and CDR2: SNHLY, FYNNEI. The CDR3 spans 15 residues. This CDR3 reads CASSVEGAGVTEAFF. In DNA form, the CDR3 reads TGTGCCAGCAGTGTTGAGGGGGCTGGGGTCACTGAAGCTTTCTTT.

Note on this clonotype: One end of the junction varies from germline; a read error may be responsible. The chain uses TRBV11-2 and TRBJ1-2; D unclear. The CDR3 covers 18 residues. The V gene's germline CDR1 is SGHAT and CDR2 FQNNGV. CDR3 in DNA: TGTGCCAGCAGCCTAGAATATTACAGTACCTCTAACTATGATGGCTACACCTTC. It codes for CASSLEYYSTSNYDGYTF.

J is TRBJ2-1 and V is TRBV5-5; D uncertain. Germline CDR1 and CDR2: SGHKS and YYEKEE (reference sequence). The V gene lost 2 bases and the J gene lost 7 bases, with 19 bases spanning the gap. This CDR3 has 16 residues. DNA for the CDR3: TGTGCCAGCAGCTTAGGGCCAACCTCCCTTATTAATGAGCAGTTCTTC. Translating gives CASSLGPTSLINEQFF.

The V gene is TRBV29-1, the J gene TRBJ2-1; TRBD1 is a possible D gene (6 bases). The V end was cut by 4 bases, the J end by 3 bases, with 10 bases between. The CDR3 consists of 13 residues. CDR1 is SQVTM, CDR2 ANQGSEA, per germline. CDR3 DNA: TGCAGCGTTGCGCCGACAGGCTACAATGAGCAGTTCTTC. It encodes CSVAPTGYNEQFF.

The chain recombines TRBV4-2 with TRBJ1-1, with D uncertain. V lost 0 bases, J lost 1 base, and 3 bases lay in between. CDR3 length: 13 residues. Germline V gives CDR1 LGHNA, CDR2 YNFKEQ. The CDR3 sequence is CASSQESNTEAFF. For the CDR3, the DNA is TGTGCCAGCAGCCAAGAGTCGAACACTGAAGCTTTCTTT.

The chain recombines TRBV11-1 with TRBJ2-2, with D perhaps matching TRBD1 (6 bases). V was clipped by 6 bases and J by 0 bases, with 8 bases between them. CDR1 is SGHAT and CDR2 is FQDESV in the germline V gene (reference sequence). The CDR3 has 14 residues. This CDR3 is CASRGQTNTGELFF. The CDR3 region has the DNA TGTGCCAGCAGAGGACAGACGAACACCGGGGAGCTGTTTTTT.

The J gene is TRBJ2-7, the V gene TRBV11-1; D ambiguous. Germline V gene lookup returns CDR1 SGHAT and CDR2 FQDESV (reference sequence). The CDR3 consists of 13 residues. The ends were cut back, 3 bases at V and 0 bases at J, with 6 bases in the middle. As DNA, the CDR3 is TGTGCCAGCAGCTTTCCGGCCTCCTACGAGCAGTACGTC. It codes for CASSFPASYEQYV.

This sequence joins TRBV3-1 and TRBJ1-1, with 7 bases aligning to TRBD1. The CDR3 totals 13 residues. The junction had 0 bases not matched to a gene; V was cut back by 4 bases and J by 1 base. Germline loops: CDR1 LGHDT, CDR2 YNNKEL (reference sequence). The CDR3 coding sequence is TGTGCCAGCAGCCGGACAGGGAACACTGAAGCTTTCTTT. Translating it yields CASSRTGNTEAFF. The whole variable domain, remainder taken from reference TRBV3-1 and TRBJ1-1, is DTAVSQTPKYLVTQMGNDKSIKCEQNLGHDTMYWYKQDSKKFLKIMFSYNNKELIINETVPNRFSPKSPDKAHLNLHINSLELGDSAVYFCASSRTGNTEAFFGQGTRLTVV.

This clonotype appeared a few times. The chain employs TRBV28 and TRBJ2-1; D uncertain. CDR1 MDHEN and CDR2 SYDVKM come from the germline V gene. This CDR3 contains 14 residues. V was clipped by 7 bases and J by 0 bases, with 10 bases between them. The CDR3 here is CASTPGFSYNEQFF. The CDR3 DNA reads TGTGCCAGCACCCCTGGGTTCTCCTACAATGAGCAGTTCTTC.

CDR3 nucleotide sequence: TGTGCCAGCAGTGCTAGAACAGAGACCCAGTACTTC. It yields the protein CASSARTETQYF. The chain carries TRBV25-1 and TRBJ2-5; D ambiguous. V was clipped by 4 bases and J by 4 bases, with 7 bases between them. CDR1 and CDR2 from the germline V gene are MGHDK and SYGVNS. There are 12 residues in the CDR3.

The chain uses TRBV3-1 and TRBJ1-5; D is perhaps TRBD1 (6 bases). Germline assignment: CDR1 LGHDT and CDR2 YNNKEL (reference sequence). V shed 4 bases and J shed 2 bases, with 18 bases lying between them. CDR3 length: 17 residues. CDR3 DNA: TGTGCCAGCAGCCCCCCGTCGACAGGCCGAGGCAATCAGCCCCAGCATTTT. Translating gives CASSPPSTGRGNQPQHF.

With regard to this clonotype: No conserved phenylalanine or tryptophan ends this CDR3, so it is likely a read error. The CDR3 sequence is CASSSRTSGTDTQYS. CDR3 in DNA: TGCGCCAGCAGCTCCCGGACTAGCGGCACAGATACGCAGTATTCT. This chain links TRBV5-1 with TRBJ2-3, with TRBD2 matching 9 bases. The CDR3 extends over 15 amino acids. Trimming at V came to 3 bases and at J to 1 base, leaving 3 bases not matched to a gene. Germline lookup yields CDR1 SGHRS and CDR2 YFSETQ.

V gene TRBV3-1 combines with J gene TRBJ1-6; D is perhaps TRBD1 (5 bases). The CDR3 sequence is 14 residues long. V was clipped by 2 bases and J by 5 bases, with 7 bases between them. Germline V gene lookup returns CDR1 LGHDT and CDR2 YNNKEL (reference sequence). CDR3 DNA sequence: TGTGCCAGCAGCCAACAGGGACATAATTCACCCCTCCACTTT. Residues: CASSQQGHNSPLHF. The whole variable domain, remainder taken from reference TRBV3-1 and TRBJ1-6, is DTAVSQTPKYLVTQMGNDKSIKCEQNLGHDTMYWYKQDSKKFLKIMFSYNNKELIINETVPNRFSPKSPDKAHLNLHINSLELGDSAVYFCASSQQGHNSPLHFGNGTRLTVT.

CDR3 amino acids: CASSLDKNIQYF. The CDR3 nucleotides are TGCGCCAGCAGCTTGGACAAAAACATTCAGTACTTC. This chain connects TRBV5-1 to TRBJ2-4; no definite D call. The V and J ends lost 0 bases and 3 bases respectively, with 1 base between them. Germline V gene data show CDR1 as SGHRS and CDR2 as YFSETQ. This CDR3 spans 12 amino acids.

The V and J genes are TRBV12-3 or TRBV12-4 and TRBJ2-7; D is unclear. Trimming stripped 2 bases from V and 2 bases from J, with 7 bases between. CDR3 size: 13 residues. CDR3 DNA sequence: TGTGCCAGCAGTTTAAGTGTTACCTACGAGCAGTACGTC. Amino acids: CASSLSVTYEQYV.

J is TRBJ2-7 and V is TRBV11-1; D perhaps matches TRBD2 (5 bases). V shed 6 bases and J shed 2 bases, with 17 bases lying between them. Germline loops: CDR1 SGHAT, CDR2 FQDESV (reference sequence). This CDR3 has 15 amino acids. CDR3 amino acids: CASSFEGGRPYEQYF. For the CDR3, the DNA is TGTGCCAGCAGTTTCGAGGGTGGACGGCCCTACGAGCAGTACTTC.

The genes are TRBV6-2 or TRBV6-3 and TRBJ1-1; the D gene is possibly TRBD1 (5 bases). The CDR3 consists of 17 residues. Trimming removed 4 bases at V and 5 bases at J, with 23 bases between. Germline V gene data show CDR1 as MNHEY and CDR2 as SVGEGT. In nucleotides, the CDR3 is TGTGCCAGCAGTTGGACCTCACTGAGGGGATATGATACTGAAGCTTTCTTT. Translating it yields CASSWTSLRGYDTEAFF.

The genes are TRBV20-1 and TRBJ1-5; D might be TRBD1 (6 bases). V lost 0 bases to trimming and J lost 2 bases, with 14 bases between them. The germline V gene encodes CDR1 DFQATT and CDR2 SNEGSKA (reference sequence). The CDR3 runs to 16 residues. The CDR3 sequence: CSARDTRGAGNQPQHF. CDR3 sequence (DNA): TGCAGTGCTAGAGATACCAGGGGCGCGGGCAATCAGCCCCAGCATTTT.

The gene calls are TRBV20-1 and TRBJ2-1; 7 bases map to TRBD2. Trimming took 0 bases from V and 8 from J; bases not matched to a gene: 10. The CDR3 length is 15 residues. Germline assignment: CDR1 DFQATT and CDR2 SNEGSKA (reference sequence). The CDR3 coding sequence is TGCAGTGCTAGAGATCGGGGGGAGGGGTTGGATGAGCAGTTCTTC. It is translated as CSARDRGEGLDEQFF.

CDR3 DNA: TGCGCCAGCAGCCACCGGACTAGCGACTCAGATACGCAGTATTTT. Translating it yields CASSHRTSDSDTQYF. The chain carries TRBV4-3 and TRBJ2-3; 9 nucleotides match TRBD2. This CDR3 is built from 15 residues. Looked up from germline, CDR1 is LGHNA and CDR2 is YSLEER. V trimming: 3 bases; J trimming: 4 bases; junction bases outside the gene matches: 5.

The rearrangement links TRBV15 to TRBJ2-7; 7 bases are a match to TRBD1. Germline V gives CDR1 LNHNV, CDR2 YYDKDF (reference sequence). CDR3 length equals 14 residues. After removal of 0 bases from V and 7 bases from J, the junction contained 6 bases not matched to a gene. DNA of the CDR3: TGTGCCACCAGCAGAGACCGGACAGGAGGAGAGCAGTACGTC. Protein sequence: CATSRDRTGGEQYV.

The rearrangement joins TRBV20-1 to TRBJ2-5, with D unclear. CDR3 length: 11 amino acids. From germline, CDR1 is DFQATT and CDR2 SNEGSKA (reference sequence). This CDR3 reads CSCSPGETQYF. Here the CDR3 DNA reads TGCAGCTGCTCCCCCGGGGAGACCCAGTACTTC.

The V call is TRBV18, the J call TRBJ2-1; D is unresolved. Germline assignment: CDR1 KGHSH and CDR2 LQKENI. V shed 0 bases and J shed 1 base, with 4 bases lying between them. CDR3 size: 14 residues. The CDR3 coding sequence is TGTGCCAGCTCACCACCGATGTCCTACAATGAGCAGTTCTTC. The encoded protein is CASSPPMSYNEQFF.

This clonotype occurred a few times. In DNA form, the CDR3 reads TGTGCCAGCTCCTCAGTGGGCTTCTCTGGAAACACCATATATTTT. Its translation is CASSSVGFSGNTIYF. V and J are TRBV7-9 and TRBJ1-3; D remains unclear. The V gene lost 8 bases and the J gene lost 0 bases, with 14 bases spanning the gap. The germline V gene encodes CDR1 SEHNR and CDR2 FQNEAQ (reference sequence). CDR3 length: 15 amino acids. The variable domain in full, completed from reference TRBV7-9 and TRBJ1-3, reads DTGVSQNPRHKITKRGQNVTFRCDPISEHNRLYWYRQTLGQGPEFLTYFQNEAQLEKSRLLSDRFSAERPKGSFSTLEIQRTEQGDSAMYLCASSSVGFSGNTIYFGEGSWLTVV.

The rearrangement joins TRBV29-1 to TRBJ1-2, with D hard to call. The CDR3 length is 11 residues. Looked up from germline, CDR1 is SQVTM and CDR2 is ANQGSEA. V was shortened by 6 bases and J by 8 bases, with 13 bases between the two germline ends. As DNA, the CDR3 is TGCAGCGTCAATCCTATGGGCGGCTACACCTTC. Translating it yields CSVNPMGGYTF.

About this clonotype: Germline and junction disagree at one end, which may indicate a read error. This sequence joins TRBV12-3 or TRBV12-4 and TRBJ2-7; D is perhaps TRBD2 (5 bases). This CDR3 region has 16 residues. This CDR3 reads CASSFLLGLSVDELYF. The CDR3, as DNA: TGTGCCAGCAGTTTCCTCTTAGGCCTTAGCGTCGACGAGCTGTACTTC.

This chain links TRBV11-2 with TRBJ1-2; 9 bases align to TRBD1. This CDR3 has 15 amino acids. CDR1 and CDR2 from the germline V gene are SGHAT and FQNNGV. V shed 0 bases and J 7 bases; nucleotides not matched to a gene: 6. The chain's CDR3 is CASSLDGTGGIGYTF. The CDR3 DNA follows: TGTGCCAGCAGCTTAGATGGTACAGGGGGCATTGGCTACACCTTC.

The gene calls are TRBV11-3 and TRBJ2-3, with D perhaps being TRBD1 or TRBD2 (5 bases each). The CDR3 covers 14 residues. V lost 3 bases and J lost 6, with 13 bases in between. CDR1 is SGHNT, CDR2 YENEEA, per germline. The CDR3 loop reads CASSLGEARDTQYF. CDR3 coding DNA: TGTGCCAGCAGCTTGGGGGAAGCGAGGGATACGCAGTATTTT. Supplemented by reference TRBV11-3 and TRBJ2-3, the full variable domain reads EAGVVQSPRYKIIEKKQPVAFWCNPISGHNTLYWYLQNLGQGPELLIRYENEEAVDDSQLPKDRFSAERLKGVDSTLKIQPAELGDSAVYLCASSLGEARDTQYFGPGTRLTVL.

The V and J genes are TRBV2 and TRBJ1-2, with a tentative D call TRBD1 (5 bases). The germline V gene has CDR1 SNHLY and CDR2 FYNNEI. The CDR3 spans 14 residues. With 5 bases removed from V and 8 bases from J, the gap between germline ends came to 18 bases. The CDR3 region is CASSRSPMTEGYTF. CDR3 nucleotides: TGTGCCAGCAGTCGAAGTCCCATGACAGAGGGCTACACCTTC.

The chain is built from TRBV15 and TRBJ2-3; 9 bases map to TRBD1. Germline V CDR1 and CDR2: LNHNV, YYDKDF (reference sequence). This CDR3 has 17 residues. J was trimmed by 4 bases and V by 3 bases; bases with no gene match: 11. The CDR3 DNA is TGTGCCACCAGCAGGGGGACAGGGCAGATTTCCGCAGATACGCAGTATTTT. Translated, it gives CATSRGTGQISADTQYF. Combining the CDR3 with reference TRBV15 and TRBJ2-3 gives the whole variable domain DAMVIQNPRYQVTQFGKPVTLSCSQTLNHNVMYWYQQKSSQAPKLLFHYYDKDFNNEADTPDNFQSRRPNTSFCFLDIRSPGLGDTAMYLCATSRGTGQISADTQYFGPGTRLTVL.

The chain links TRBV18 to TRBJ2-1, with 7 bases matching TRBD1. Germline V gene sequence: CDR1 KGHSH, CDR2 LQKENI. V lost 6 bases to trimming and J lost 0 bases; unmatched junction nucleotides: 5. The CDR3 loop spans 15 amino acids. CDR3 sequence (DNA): TGTGCCAGCTCCAGGACAGGCGTCTCCTACAATGAGCAGTTCTTC. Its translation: CASSRTGVSYNEQFF.